The clone carrying this TCR beta chain has just a few counts. The sample is drawn from a study of blood T cell repertoires in COVID-19. Study as a whole: From T cells, B-cell-depleted T cells, or PBMCs came the material, which was cDNA or gDNA.

The repertoire was sequenced with immunoSEQ multiplex PCR; TCRdb's copy has only in-frame clones and lacks some. This table holds about 220,000 clones, 85% found once. The TCR sequence derives from a woman aged 65 to 85 with COVID-19, enrolled during active disease. Sample: peripheral blood.

This chain's CDR3 is CASGSRLTGGYNYGYTF. The CDR3 nucleotides are TGTGCTAGTGGTTCCCGCCTGACAGGGGGTTATAACTATGGCTACACCTTC. The chain is built from TRBV12-5 and TRBJ1-2; 9 bases align to TRBD1. CDR1 and CDR2 (germline): LGHNT, FRNRAP. V lost 4 bases to trimming and J lost 1 base; unmatched junction nucleotides: 10. The CDR3 runs 17 residues.